Presented here are 25 T cell receptor beta chains from one specimen sequenced in a study of T cell repertoires in cytomegalovirus infection. From the reads, TCRdb called clonotypes with MiXCR, one entry per CDR3 protein. Here the sample spans roughly 77,000 distinct CDR3 sequences, 3% to 4% being singletons. The sample consisted of PBMCs. The source is a human donor in good health (CMV status not recorded). Some clones in this sample may be carry-over from other donors' samples.

The rearrangement links TRBV12-3 or TRBV12-4 to TRBJ2-1; 10 bases align to TRBD2. The length of the CDR3 is 15 residues. The junction had 7 bases not matched to a gene; V was cut back by 3 bases and J by 8 bases. The CDR3 loop is CASSFEAGGRDEQFF. The CDR3 DNA reads as TGTGCCAGCAGTTTCGAAGCGGGAGGGAGGGATGAGCAGTTCTTC.

Ten or more counts support this clonotype. The chain is built from TRBV7-8 and TRBJ2-7, with D perhaps matching TRBD2 (7 bases). CDR1 SGHVS and CDR2 FQNEAQ come from the germline V gene. V lost 0 bases, J lost 0 bases, and 15 bases lay in between. The CDR3 totals 17 residues. The CDR3 region has the DNA TGTGCCAGCAGCTTAGCGTGGCGGGGGCCGAGCTCCTACGAGCAGTACTTC. Translated: CASSLAWRGPSSYEQYF.

This clonotype was observed many times. The chain links TRBV2 to TRBJ2-7; no clear D gene. V lost 1 base to trimming and J lost 7 bases, with 5 bases between them. Germline loops: CDR1 SNHLY, CDR2 FYNNEI. The CDR3 has 11 amino acids. CDR3 sequence reads: CASSEVGEQYF. The CDR3, as DNA: TGTGCCAGCAGTGAAGTGGGAGAGCAGTACTTC.

At least ten counts were recorded for this clonotype. The genes are TRBV19 and TRBJ1-4, with D maybe TRBD1 (5 bases). The germline V gene encodes CDR1 LNHDA and CDR2 SQIVND (reference sequence). Trimming took 4 bases from V and 3 from J, leaving 15 bases between them. The CDR3 is made up of 16 amino acids. CDR3: CASSTGQVLANEKLFF. The CDR3 DNA follows: TGTGCCAGTAGTACAGGACAAGTCTTGGCTAATGAAAAACTGTTTTTT.

In its sample, this clonotype was seen many times. The chain recombines TRBV11-2 with TRBJ2-7, with D possibly TRBD2 on 5 matching bases. CDR3 length equals 11 residues. V dropped 5 bases and J dropped 5 bases, with 7 bases sitting between them. Germline V gene sequence: CDR1 SGHAT, CDR2 FQNNGV. The CDR3 DNA sequence: TGTGCCAGCAGCCAGCGGAACGAGCAGTACTTC. The encoded protein is CASSQRNEQYF.

The table lists this clonotype with many counts. The chain couples TRBV7-3 to TRBJ2-3; 7 bases line up with TRBD2. The CDR3 sequence is 15 residues long. Germline V gives CDR1 SGHTA, CDR2 FQGTGA. With V trimmed by 2 bases and J by 2 bases, 4 bases remained unmatched. The CDR3 nucleotides read TGTGCCAGCAGCTTAGGCGGGGGATACACAGATACGCAGTATTTT. It is translated as CASSLGGGYTDTQYF.

This clonotype showed up many times. The chain joins TRBV7-3 to TRBJ1-1; D uncertain. V lost 2 bases, J lost 5 bases, and 9 bases lay in between. CDR1 SGHTA and CDR2 FQGTGA come from the germline V gene. CDR3 length equals 13 residues. CDR3 in DNA: TGTGCCAGCAGCTTATCGGGGTCAACTGAAGCTTTCTTT. This gives the protein CASSLSGSTEAFF.

This clonotype was counted many times. The genes are TRBV29-1 and TRBJ2-7; TRBD1 is a possible D gene (6 bases). CDR3 length: 11 amino acids. Germline lookup yields CDR1 SQVTM and CDR2 ANQGSEA. The chain's CDR3 is CRKQGIDEQYF. For the CDR3, the DNA is TGCAGGAAACAGGGTATTGACGAGCAGTACTTC.

This clonotype was seen at least ten times. The chain couples TRBV20-1 to TRBJ1-5, with TRBD1 as a possible D gene (5 bases). Per germline, CDR1 DFQATT and CDR2 SNEGSKA (reference sequence). V was cut by 6 bases and J by 3 bases, with 12 bases left in between. The length of the CDR3 is 13 residues. CDR3 sequence reads: CSATTGNNQPQHF. The DNA for the CDR3 is TGCAGTGCCACAACAGGCAACAATCAGCCCCAGCATTTT.

Ten or more counts support this clonotype. The chain has TRBV5-1 and TRBJ1-5, with D unclear. Trimming left V 4 bases short and J 5 bases short, with 13 bases between. The CDR3 is made up of 14 amino acids. The germline V gene encodes CDR1 SGHRS and CDR2 YFSETQ. The chain's CDR3 is CASSPAPGDQPQHF. The DNA for the CDR3 is TGCGCCAGCAGCCCGGCGCCGGGCGATCAGCCCCAGCATTTT.

This clonotype was seen at least ten times. The chain links TRBV7-2 to TRBJ1-4, with D perhaps matching TRBD1 (5 bases). The germline V and J ends were trimmed by 4 bases and 4 bases, with 13 bases remaining between them. The CDR3 sequence is 15 residues long. Looked up from germline, CDR1 is SGHTA and CDR2 is FQGNSA. The CDR3 nucleotides read TGTGCCAGCAGCTCCCAGGGTACCGTTAATGAAAAACTGTTTTTT. Translating gives CASSSQGTVNEKLFF.

This clonotype has a count of ten or more. The genes are TRBV20-1 and TRBJ1-5, with 10 bases lining up with TRBD1. Germline CDR1 is DFQATT and CDR2 is SNEGSKA (reference sequence). The CDR3 covers 13 residues. J gave up 11 bases and V 3 bases, and 7 bases lay outside the gene matches. The DNA for the CDR3 is TGCAGTGCTAGCCACGACAGGGGGCGGGCCCAGCATTTT. It translates to CSASHDRGRAQHF.

This clonotype has at least ten counts. V usage is TRBV4-2 and J usage is TRBJ2-2; 8 bases fit TRBD1. Germline V lookup: CDR1 LGHNA, CDR2 YNFKEQ. The CDR3 sequence is 16 residues long. After removal of 0 bases from V and 2 bases from J, the junction contained 2 bases not matched to a gene. This CDR3 is CASSQDPGGNTGELFF. The CDR3 nucleotides are TGTGCCAGCAGCCAAGACCCAGGGGGCAACACCGGGGAGCTGTTTTTT.

This clonotype was seen repeatedly, ten times or more. The rearrangement links TRBV7-8 to TRBJ1-5, with D unresolved. This CDR3 spans 14 amino acids. CDR1 and CDR2 from the germline V gene are SGHVS and FQNEAQ. The germline V and J ends were trimmed by 4 bases and 8 bases, with 15 bases remaining between them. The CDR3 nucleotides read TGTGCCAGCAGCTGGCGGGAGGGCTCGGAGCCCCAGCATTTT. Residues: CASSWREGSEPQHF. The full variable domain, rest sourced from reference TRBV7-8 and TRBJ1-5, is GAGVSQSPRYKVAKRGQDVALRCDPISGHVSLFWYQQALGQGPEFLTYFQNEAQLDKSGLPSDRFFAERPEGSVSTLKIQRTQQEDSAVYLCASSWREGSEPQHFGDGTRLSIL.

This clonotype was counted at least ten times. The chain recombines TRBV12-3 or TRBV12-4 with TRBJ1-1; D call uncertain. The CDR3 loop spans 12 amino acids. The V end lost 7 bases, the J end lost 11 bases, and 17 bases lay between the germline ends. The CDR3 loop is CASTELGQSAFF. CDR3 nucleotides: TGTGCCAGCACTGAACTGGGCCAGAGCGCTTTCTTT.

This clonotype was picked up many times. The rearrangement uses TRBV7-2 and TRBJ2-1, with 7 bases identical to TRBD2. The J segment lost 3 bases and the V segment lost 5 bases, leaving 10 bases of the junction unmatched. The length of the CDR3 is 16 residues. The germline gives CDR1 SGHTA, CDR2 FQGNSA. CDR3 DNA sequence: TGTGCCAGCAGCCCATCGACTAGCCCCAGCTACAATGAGCAGTTCTTC. Protein product: CASSPSTSPSYNEQFF.

This clonotype came up many times. The chain couples TRBV19 to TRBJ2-3; 7 nucleotides match TRBD1. Germline V gene lookup returns CDR1 LNHDA and CDR2 SQIVND (reference sequence). Trimming at V came to 9 bases and at J to 3 bases, leaving 9 bases not matched to a gene. The CDR3 runs to 14 residues. The CDR3 bases are TGTGCCAGCAAGGACAGGCAACATACAGATACGCAGTATTTT. This encodes CASKDRQHTDTQYF.

In its sample, this clonotype was seen a few times. The CDR3 DNA follows: TGTGCCAGTGGCGACGGGCTTTATAGCAATCAGCCCCAGCATTTT. Encoded protein: CASGDGLYSNQPQHF. The J gene is TRBJ1-5, the V gene TRBV6-2 or TRBV6-3; no firm D call. CDR1 and CDR2 from the germline V gene are MNHEY and SVGEGT. V was clipped by 9 bases and J by 0 bases, with 15 bases between them. This CDR3 has 15 amino acids.

The sample holds a few counts of this clonotype. Given a much more abundant clone one base away, this may be a read error. The rearrangement uses TRBV7-8 and TRBJ2-7; D is unclear. Trimming took 2 bases from V and 3 from J, leaving 5 bases between them. CDR3 size: 12 residues. The germline gives CDR1 SGHVS, CDR2 FQNEAQ. The CDR3: CASSLFFYEQYF. The CDR3 DNA follows: TGTGCCAGCAGCTTATTTTTCTACGAGCAGTACTTC.

The table lists this clonotype with many counts. The V and J genes are TRBV6-2 or TRBV6-3 and TRBJ2-3, with D uncertain. From germline, CDR1 is MNHEY and CDR2 SVGEGT. The CDR3 has 13 residues. Deletions cut 5 bases from V and 1 base from J, with 7 bases between. The CDR3 is CASSQTGTDTQYF. CDR3 sequence (DNA): TGTGCCAGCAGTCAAACTGGCACAGATACGCAGTATTTT.

In this sample, this clonotype turned up many times. This rearrangement joins TRBV7-2 to TRBJ1-6; 9 bases are shared with TRBD1. Germline assignment: CDR1 SGHTA and CDR2 FQGNSA. The CDR3 runs 16 residues. V shed 5 bases and J 8 bases; nucleotides not matched to a gene: 10. The CDR3 sequence: CASSPQTGGVYSPLHF. The CDR3 region has the DNA TGTGCCAGCAGCCCGCAGACAGGGGGGGTTTATTCACCCCTCCACTTT. Full variable domain (outside the CDR3, taken from reference TRBV7-2 and TRBJ1-6): GAGVSQSPSNKVTEKGKDVELRCDPISGHTALYWYRQSLGQGLEFLIYFQGNSAPDKSGLPSDRFSAERTGGSVSTLTIQRTQQEDSAVYLCASSPQTGGVYSPLHFGNGTRLTVT.

Ten or more counts support this clonotype. The genes are TRBV5-1 and TRBJ2-1, with D tentatively TRBD2 (5 bases). The CDR3 sequence is 15 residues long. Looked up from germline, CDR1 is SGHRS and CDR2 is YFSETQ. V was cut by 4 bases and J by 5 bases, with 16 bases left in between. Written as DNA, the CDR3 is TGCGCCAGCAGCGGAGGTCCGGGAACCAACAATGAGCAGTTCTTC. This codes for CASSGGPGTNNEQFF.

This clonotype occurred many times. The rearrangement joins TRBV7-2 to TRBJ2-5; D possibly corresponds to TRBD1 (6 bases). The CDR3 sequence is 17 residues long. Trimming took off 5 bases at V and 4 bases at J, with 23 bases between the two ends. Germline CDR1 and CDR2: SGHTA and FQGNSA. The CDR3 nucleotides read TGTGCCAGCAGCCTAACGGGGTCCACAGGGTTGGGAGAGACCCAGTACTTC. Protein: CASSLTGSTGLGETQYF.

This clonotype was counted at least ten times. The chain uses TRBV5-1 and TRBJ2-5; either TRBD1 or TRBD2 may supply D (5 bases each). This CDR3 is 16 amino acids long. Germline CDR1 is SGHRS and CDR2 is YFSETQ. Trimming pared 5 bases from V and 9 bases from J, leaving 26 bases between. DNA for the CDR3: TGCGCCAGCAGTATCCCCCTTGGGACGGCCAGAAGCGCCCAGTACTTC. This codes for CASSIPLGTARSAQYF.

This clonotype has ten or more counts. The chain recombines TRBV20-1 with TRBJ1-1; 9 bases align to TRBD1. CDR3 length: 11 residues. From germline, CDR1 is DFQATT and CDR2 SNEGSKA (reference sequence). With V trimmed by 4 bases and J by 11 bases, 5 bases remained unmatched. The CDR3 region is CSATDRGRAFF. DNA for the CDR3: TGCAGTGCTACGGACAGGGGACGGGCTTTCTTT.